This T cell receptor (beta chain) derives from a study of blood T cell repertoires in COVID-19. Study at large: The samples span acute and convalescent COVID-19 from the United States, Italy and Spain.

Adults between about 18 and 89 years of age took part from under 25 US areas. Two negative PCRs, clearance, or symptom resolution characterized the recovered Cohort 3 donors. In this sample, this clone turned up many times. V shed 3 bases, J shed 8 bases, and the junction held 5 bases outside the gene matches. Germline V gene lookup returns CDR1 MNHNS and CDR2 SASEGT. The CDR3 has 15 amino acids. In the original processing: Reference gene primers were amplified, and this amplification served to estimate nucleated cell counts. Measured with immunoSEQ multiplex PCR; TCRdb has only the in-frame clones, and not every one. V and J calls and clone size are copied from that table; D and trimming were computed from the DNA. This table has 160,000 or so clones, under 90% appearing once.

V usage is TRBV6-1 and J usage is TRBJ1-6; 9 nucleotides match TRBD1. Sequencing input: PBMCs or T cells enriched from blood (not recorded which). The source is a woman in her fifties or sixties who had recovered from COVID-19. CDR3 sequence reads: CASSETGGFYSPLHF. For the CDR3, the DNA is TGTGCCAGCAGTGAGACAGGGGGGTTTTATTCACCCCTCCACTTT.